The T cell receptor beta chain described here comes from a study of cytomegalovirus exposure and HLA in healthy donors. The CDR3 consists of 14 residues. Germline values: CDR1 SGDLS, CDR2 YYNGEE. Trimming cost V 3 bases and J 3 bases; bases outside gene matches: 5. Amplification used 60 Vbeta primers and 13 Jbeta primers. The method was immunoSEQ multiplex PCR; TCRdb's version includes in-frame clones alone and lacks a portion of them. The table includes around 190,000 clones, approximately 80% detected once. Note on this clone: Antigen unknown.

Study results and caveats: A prior analysis recorded that most TCR beta V segments were productive about 87% or about 30% of the time. Presence/absence analyses assumed roughly uniform sequencing depth across donors, which may not hold. The authors later linked a missense DCLRE1C variant to TCR beta V- and J-gene trimming.

Donors showed nominal health when sampled, although they likely had unrecorded immune exposures. The origin of this receptor is a woman in her 30s in good health and CMV-seropositive. The sequencing input was PBMCs. This chain connects TRBV9 to TRBJ2-7; 8 bases align to TRBD2. In DNA, the CDR3 is TGTGCCAGCAGCGAGCGGGAGTCGGGCTACGAGCAGTACTTC. This gives the protein CASSERESGYEQYF.